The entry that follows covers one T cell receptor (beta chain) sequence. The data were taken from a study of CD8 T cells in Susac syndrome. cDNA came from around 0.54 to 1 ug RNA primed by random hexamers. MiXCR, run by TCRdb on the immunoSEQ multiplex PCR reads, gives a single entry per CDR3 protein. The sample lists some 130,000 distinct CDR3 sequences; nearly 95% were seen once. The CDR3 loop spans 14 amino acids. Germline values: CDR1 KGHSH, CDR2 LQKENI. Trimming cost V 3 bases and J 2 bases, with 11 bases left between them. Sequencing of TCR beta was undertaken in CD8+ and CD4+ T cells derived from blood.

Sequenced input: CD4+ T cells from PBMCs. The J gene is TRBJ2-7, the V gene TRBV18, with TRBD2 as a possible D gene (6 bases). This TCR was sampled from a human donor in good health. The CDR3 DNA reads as TGTGCCAGCTCACCTACGGGAGTCCCCTACGAGCAGTACTTC. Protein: CASSPTGVPYEQYF. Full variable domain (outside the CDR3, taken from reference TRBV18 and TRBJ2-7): NAGVMQNPRHLVRRRGQEARLRCSPMKGHSHVYWYRQLPEEGLKFMVYLQKENIIDESGMPKERFSAEFPKEGPSILRIQQVVRGDSAAYFCASSPTGVPYEQYFGPGTRLTVT.